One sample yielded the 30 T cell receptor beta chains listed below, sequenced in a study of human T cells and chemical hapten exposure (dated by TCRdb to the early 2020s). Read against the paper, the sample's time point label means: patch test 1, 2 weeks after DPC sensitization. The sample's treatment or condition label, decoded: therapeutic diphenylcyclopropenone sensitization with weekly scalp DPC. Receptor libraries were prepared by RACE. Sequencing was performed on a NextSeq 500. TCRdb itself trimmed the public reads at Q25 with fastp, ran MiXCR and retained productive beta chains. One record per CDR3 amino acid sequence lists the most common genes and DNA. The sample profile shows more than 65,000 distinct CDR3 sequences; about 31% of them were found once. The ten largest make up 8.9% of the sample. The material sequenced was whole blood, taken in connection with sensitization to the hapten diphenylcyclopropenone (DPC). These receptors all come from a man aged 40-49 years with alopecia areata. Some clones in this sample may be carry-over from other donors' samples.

The CDR3 reads CASRKAGVRDTQYF. DNA of the CDR3: TGTGCCAGCCGTAAGGCGGGAGTGAGAGATACGCAGTATTTT. The gene calls are TRBV12-3 or TRBV12-4 and TRBJ2-3, with 7 nucleotides matching TRBD2. The length of the CDR3 is 14 residues. J was trimmed by 5 bases and V by 8 bases; bases with no gene match: 10.

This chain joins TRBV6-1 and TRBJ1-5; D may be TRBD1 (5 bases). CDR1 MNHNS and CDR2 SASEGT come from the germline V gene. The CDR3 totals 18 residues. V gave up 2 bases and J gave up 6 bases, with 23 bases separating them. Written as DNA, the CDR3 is TGTGCCAGCAGTGAAAGGGGAGGAGGCTTTGCGATGGGTCAGCCCCAGCATTTT. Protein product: CASSERGGGFAMGQPQHF.

This CDR3 reads CASSLDSGSNQPQHF. As DNA, the CDR3 is TGCGCCAGCAGCTTGGACAGCGGGAGCAATCAGCCCCAGCATTTT. The chain carries TRBV5-1 and TRBJ1-5; no reliable D call. The V end was cut by 0 bases, the J end by 1 base, with 8 bases between. The CDR3 loop spans 15 amino acids. Looked up from germline, CDR1 is SGHRS and CDR2 is YFSETQ.

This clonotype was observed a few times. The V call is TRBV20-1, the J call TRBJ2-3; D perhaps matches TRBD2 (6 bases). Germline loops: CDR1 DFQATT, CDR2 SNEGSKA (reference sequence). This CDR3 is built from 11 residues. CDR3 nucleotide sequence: TGCAGCGGGAGAGTCGGAGATACGCAGTATTTT. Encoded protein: CSGRVGDTQYF.

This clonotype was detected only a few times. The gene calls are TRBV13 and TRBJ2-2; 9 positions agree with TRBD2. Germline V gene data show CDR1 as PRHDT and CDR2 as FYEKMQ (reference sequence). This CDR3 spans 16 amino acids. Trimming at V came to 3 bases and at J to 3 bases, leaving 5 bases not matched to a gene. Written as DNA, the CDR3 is TGTGCCAGCAGCTTCAAGAGCGGGAGGCACACCGGGGAGCTGTTTTTT. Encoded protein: CASSFKSGRHTGELFF.

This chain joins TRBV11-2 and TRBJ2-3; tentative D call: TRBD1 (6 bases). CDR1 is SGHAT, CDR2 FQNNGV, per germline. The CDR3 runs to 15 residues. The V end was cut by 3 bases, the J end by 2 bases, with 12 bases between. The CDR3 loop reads CASSLVGADTDTQYF. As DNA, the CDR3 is TGTGCCAGCAGCTTGGTGGGGGCAGACACAGATACGCAGTATTTT.

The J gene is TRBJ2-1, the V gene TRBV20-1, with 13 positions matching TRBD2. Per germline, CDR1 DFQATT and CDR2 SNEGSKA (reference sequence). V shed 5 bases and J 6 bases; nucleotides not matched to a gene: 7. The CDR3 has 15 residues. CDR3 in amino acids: CSARVTSGRANEQFF. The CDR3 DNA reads TGCAGTGCTCGTGTAACTAGCGGGAGGGCCAATGAGCAGTTCTTC.

The CDR3 region has the DNA TGTGCCAGCAGGGGGGGCGTCTATGGCTACACCTTC. Translating gives CASRGGVYGYTF. The chain is built from TRBV28 and TRBJ1-2, with D tentatively TRBD1 (6 bases). CDR3 size: 12 residues. The germline V and J ends were trimmed by 6 bases and 4 bases, with 9 bases remaining between them. CDR1 is MDHEN and CDR2 is SYDVKM in the germline V gene.

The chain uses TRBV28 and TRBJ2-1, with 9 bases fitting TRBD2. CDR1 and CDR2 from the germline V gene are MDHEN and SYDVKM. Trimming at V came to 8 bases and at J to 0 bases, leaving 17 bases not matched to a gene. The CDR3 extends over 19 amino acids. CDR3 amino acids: CASFQLAGFDQSSYNEQFF. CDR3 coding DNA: TGTGCCAGCTTCCAGCTAGCGGGATTCGATCAGAGCTCCTACAATGAGCAGTTCTTC. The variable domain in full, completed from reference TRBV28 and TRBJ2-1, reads DVKVTQSSRYLVKRTGEKVFLECVQDMDHENMFWYRQDPGLGLRLIYFSYDVKMKEKGDIPEGYSVSREKKERFSLILESASTNQTSMYLCASFQLAGFDQSSYNEQFFGPGTRLTVL.

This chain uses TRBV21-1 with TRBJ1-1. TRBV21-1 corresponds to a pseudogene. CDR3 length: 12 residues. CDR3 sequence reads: CASRPPKARAFF. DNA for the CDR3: TGTGCCAGCAGGCCTCCAAAAGCTAGGGCTTTCTTT.

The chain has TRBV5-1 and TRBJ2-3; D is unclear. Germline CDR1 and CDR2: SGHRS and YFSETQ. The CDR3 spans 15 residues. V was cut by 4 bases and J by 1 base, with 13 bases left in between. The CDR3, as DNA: TGCGCCAGCAGCCACGCAGCGATCCGCACAGATACGCAGTATTTT. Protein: CASSHAAIRTDTQYF.

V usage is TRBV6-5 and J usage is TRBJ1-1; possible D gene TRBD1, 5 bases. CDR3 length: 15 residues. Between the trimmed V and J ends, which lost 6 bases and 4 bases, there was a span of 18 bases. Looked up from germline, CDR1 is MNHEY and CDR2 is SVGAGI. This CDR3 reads CASRRTFRSGTEAFF. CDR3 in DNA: TGTGCCAGCAGACGGACATTCCGGAGTGGCACTGAAGCTTTCTTT.

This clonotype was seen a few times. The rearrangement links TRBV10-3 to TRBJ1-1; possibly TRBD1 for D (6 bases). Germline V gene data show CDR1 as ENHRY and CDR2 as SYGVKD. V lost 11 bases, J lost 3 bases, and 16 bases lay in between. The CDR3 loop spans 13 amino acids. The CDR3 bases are TGTGCCGTAGGGGGGGGGCTGTACACTGAAGCTTTCTTT. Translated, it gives CAVGGGLYTEAFF.

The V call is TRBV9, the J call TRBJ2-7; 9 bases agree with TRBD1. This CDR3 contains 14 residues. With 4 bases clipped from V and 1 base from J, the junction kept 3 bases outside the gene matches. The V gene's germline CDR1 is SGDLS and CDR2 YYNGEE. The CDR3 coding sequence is TGTGCCAGCAGCCAAGGGACAGGGTCCTACGAGCAGTACTTC. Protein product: CASSQGTGSYEQYF.

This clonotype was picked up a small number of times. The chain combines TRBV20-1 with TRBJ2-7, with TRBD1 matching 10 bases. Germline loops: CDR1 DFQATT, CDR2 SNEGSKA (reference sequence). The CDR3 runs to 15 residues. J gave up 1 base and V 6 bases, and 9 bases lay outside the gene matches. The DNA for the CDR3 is TGCAGTGCCGCACCGGGACAGGGGCTTTCCTACGAGCAGTACTTC. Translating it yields CSAAPGQGLSYEQYF.

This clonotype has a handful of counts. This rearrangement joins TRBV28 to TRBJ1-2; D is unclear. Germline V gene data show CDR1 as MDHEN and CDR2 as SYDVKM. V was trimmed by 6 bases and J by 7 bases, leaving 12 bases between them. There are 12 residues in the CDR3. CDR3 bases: TGTGCCAGCAGCTCTCCCCCCGCTGGCTACACCTTC. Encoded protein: CASSSPPAGYTF.

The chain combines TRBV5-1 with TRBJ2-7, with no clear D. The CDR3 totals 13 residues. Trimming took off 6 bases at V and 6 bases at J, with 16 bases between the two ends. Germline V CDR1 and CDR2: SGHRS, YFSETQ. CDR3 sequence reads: CASTLEVGFEQYF. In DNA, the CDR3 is TGCGCCAGCACCCTGGAAGTCGGGTTCGAGCAGTACTTC. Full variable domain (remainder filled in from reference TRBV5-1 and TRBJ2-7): KAGVTQTPRYLIKTRGQQVTLSCSPISGHRSVSWYQQTPGQGLQFLFEYFSETQRNKGNFPGRFSGRQFSNSRSEMNVSTLELGDSALYLCASTLEVGFEQYFGPGTRLTVT.

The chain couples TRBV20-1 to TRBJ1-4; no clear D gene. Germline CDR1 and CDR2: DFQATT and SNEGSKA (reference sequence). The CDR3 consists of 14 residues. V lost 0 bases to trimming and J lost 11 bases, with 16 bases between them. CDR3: CSAREDVAAGKLFF. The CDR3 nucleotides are TGCAGTGCTAGAGAAGACGTGGCAGCCGGGAAACTGTTTTTT.

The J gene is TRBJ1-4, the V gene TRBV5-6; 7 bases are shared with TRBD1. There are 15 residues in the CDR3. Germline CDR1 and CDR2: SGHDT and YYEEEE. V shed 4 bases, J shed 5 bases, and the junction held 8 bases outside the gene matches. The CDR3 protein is CASSGRQGKNEKLFF. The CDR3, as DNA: TGTGCCAGCAGCGGCAGACAGGGAAAGAATGAAAAACTGTTTTTT.

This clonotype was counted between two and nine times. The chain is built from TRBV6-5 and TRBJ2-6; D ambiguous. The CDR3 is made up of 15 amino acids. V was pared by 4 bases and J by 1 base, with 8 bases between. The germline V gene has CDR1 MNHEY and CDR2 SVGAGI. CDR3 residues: CASSSFRSGANVLTF. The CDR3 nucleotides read TGTGCCAGCAGTTCCTTTAGGTCTGGGGCCAACGTCCTGACTTTC.

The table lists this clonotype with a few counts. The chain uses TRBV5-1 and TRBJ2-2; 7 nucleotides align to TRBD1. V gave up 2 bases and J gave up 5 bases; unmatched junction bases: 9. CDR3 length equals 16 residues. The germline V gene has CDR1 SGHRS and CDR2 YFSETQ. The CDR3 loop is CASSFPGRGLTGELFF. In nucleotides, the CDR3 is TGCGCCAGCAGCTTCCCCGGAAGGGGGCTTACCGGGGAGCTGTTTTTT.

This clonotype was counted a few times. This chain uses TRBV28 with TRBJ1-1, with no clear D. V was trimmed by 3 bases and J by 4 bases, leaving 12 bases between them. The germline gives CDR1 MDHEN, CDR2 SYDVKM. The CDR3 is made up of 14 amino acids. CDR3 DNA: TGTGCCAGCAGTTTCGTAGGCCGGGTCACTGAAGCTTTCTTT. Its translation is CASSFVGRVTEAFF.

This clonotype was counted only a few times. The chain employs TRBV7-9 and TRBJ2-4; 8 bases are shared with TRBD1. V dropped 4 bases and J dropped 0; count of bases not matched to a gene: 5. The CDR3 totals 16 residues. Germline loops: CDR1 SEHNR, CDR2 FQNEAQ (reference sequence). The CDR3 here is CASSSTGALAKNIQYF. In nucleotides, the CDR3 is TGTGCCAGCAGCTCGACAGGGGCGCTAGCCAAAAACATTCAGTACTTC.

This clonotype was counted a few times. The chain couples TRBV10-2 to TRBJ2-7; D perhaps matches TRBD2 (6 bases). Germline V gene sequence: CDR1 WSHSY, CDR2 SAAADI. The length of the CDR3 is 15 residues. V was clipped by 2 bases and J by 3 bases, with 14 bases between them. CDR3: CASSEPALANYEQYF. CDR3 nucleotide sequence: TGCGCCAGCAGTGAGCCGGCTCTAGCGAACTACGAGCAGTACTTC.

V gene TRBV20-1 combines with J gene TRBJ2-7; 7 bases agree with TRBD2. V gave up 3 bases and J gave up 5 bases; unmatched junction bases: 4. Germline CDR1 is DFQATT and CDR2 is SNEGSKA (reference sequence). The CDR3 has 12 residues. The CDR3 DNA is TGCAGTGCTAGGAGGCTAGCGGACGAGCAGTACTTC. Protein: CSARRLADEQYF.

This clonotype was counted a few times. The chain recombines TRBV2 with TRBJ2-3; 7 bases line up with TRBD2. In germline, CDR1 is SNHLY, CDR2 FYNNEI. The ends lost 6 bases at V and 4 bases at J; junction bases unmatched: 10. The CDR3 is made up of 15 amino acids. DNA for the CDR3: TGTGCCAGCAGCATAGGCGGGAGAGAGGCAGATACGCAGTATTTT. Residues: CASSIGGREADTQYF. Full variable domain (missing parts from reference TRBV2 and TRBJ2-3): EPEVTQTPSHQVTQMGQEVILRCVPISNHLYFYWYRQILGQKVEFLVSFYNNEISEKSEIFDDQFSVERPDGSNFTLKIRSTKLEDSAMYFCASSIGGREADTQYFGPGTRLTVL.

DNA for the CDR3: TGTGCCAGCCGGGGGGCCGGCACAGATACGCAGTATTTT. Translation: CASRGAGTDTQYF. V is TRBV12-3 or TRBV12-4 and J is TRBJ2-3; D is possibly TRBD2 (7 bases). V was cut by 8 bases and J by 1 base, with 10 bases left in between. The CDR3 consists of 13 residues.

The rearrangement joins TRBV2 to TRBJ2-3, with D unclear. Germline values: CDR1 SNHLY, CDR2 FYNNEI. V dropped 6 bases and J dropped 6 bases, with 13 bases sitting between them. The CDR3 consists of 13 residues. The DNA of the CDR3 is TGTGCCAGCAGGGTCCTTATGCTCGATACGCAGTATTTT. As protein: CASRVLMLDTQYF.

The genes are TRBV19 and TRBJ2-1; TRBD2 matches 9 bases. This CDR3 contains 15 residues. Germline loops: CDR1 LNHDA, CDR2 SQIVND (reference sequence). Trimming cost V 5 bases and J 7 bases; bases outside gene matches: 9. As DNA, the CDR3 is TGTGCCAGTAGTCCCGGGACTAGCCTCCTAAATGAGCAGTTCTTC. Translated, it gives CASSPGTSLLNEQFF.

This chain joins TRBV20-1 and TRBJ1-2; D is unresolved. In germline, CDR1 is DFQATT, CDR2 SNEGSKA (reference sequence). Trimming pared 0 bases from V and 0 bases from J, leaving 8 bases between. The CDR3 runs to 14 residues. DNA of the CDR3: TGCAGTGCTAGAGATATAGACACTAACTATGGCTACACCTTC. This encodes CSARDIDTNYGYTF.